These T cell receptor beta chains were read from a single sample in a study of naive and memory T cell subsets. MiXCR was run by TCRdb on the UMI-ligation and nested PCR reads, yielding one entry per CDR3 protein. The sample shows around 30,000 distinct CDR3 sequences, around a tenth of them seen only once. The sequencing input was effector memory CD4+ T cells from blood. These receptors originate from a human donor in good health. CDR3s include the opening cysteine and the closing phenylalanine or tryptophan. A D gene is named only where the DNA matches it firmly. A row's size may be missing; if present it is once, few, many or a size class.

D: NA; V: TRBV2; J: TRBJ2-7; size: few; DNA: TGTGCCAGCAAAGCAGGGGTTAGCTCCTACGAGCAGTACTTC; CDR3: CASKAGVSSYEQYF
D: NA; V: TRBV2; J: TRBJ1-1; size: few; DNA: TGTGCCAGCAGTGAGGCCCTGAACACTGAAGCTTTCTTT; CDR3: CASSEALNTEAFF
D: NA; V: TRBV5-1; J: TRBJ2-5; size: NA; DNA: TGCGCCAGCACCTCAGGGGAAGGACGAGAGACCCAGTACTTC; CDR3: CASTSGEGRETQYF
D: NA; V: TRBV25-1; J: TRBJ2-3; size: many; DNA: TGTGCCAGCAGTGGCGACAACACAGATACGCAGTATTTT; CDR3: CASSGDNTDTQYF
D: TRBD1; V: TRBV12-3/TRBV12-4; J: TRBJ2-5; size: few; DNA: TGTGCCAGCAGTTCCGGGGACAGGGGAGGGGAGACCCAGTACTTC; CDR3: CASSSGDRGGETQYF
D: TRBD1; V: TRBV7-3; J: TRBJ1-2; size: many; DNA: TGTGCCAGCAGCTTAGGAGGACAGGCCAACTATGGCTACACCTTC; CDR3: CASSLGGQANYGYTF
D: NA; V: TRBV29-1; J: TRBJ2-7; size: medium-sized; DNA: TGCAGCGTTGAGTGGCAGGGAAAACCCTACGAGCAGTACTTC; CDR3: CSVEWQGKPYEQYF
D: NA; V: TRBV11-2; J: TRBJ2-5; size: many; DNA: TGTGCCAGCAGCGTGACCGGACAGTCCGGGGCGACCCAGTACTTC; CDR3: CASSVTGQSGATQYF
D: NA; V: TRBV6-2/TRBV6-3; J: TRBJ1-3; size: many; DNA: TGTGCCAGCAGTTACTCGGGTCGGAGAAACACCATATATTTT; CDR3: CASSYSGRRNTIYF
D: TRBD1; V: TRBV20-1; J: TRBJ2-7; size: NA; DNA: TGCAGTGTCCCTAGACAGGGGGCCTCCTACGAGCAGTACTTC; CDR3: CSVPRQGASYEQYF
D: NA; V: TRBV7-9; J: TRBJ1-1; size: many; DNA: TGTGCCAGCAGCTCTAAGCCAGGGGAAGCTTTCTTT; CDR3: CASSSKPGEAFF
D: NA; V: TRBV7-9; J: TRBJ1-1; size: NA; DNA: TGTGCCAGCAGCTTAGATGGACAGAACACTGAAGCTTTCTTT; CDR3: CASSLDGQNTEAFF
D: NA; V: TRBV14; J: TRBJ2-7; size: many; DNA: TGTGCCAGCAGCCAAGGTTTGGGGCGAGGGCAGTACTTC; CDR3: CASSQGLGRGQYF
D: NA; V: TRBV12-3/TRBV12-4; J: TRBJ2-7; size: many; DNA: TGTGCCAGCAAAGACAGAAGTTACGAGCAGTACTTC; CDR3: CASKDRSYEQYF
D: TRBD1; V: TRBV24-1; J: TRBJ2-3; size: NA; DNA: TGTGCCACCAGTGAGCCCCGTGGGACAGGGGCCAACACAGATACGCAGTATTTT; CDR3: CATSEPRGTGANTDTQYF
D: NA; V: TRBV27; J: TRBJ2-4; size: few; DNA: TGTGCCAGCAGCCCATACACCGGGACACCAGCCAAAAACATTCAGTACTTC; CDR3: CASSPYTGTPAKNIQYF
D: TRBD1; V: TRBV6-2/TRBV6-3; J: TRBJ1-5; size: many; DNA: TGTGCCAGCAGTAGATTGGGACAGAATAGCAATCAGCCCCAGCATTTT; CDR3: CASSRLGQNSNQPQHF
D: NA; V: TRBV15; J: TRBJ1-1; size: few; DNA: TGTGCCACCAGCCAAACCCGGGGGAAGGCTGAAGCTTTCTTT; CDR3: CATSQTRGKAEAFF
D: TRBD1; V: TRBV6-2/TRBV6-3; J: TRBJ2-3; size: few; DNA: TGTGCCAGCAAAGTGCGGACAGGGCACACAGATACGCAGTATTTT; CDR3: CASKVRTGHTDTQYF
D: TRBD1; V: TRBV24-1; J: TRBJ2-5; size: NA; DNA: TGTGCCACCAGTGACCTTGGACAGGGGAAGGGTGAGACCCAGTACTTC; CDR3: CATSDLGQGKGETQYF
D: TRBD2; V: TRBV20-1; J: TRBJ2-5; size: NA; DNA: TGCAGTGCTAGAGTTAGCGGGAGGGTCTTAAGCGAGACCCAGTACTTC; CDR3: CSARVSGRVLSETQYF
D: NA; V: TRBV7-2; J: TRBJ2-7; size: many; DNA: TGTGCCAGCAGCTTAGGGCCCGCCACCAACTACGAGCAGTACTTC; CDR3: CASSLGPATNYEQYF
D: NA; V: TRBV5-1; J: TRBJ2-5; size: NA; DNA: TGCGCCAGCAGCTTGTATCCGGAGATCCAAGAGACCCAGTACTTC; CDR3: CASSLYPEIQETQYF
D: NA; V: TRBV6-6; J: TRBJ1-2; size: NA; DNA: TGTGCCAGCAGTTACGACGGGGGTCACTATGGCTACACCTTC; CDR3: CASSYDGGHYGYTF
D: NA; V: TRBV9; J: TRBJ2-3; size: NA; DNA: TGTGCCAGCAGCGTAGTCCAGGGCGGCACAGATACGCAGTATTTT; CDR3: CASSVVQGGTDTQYF
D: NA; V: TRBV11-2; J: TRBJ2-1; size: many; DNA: TGTGCCAGCAGCTCTACTCGACACAAGGGGCATGAGCAGTTCTTC; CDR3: CASSSTRHKGHEQFF
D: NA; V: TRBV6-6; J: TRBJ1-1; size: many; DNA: NA; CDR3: CASSSSRGSARAFF
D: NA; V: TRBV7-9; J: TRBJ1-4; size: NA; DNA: TGTGCCAGCAGCTTAGGAGGGGCCTCCTTAGCAACTAATGAAAAACTGTTTTTT; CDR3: CASSLGGASLATNEKLFF
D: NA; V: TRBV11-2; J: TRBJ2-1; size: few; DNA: TGTGCCAGCAGCCCTTCGGGGACACAGCACAATGAGCAGTTCTTC; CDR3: CASSPSGTQHNEQFF
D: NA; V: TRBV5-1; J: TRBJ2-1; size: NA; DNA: TGCGCCAGCAGCTTGTTAAACCTAGGGGACAATGAGCAGTTCTTC; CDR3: CASSLLNLGDNEQFF
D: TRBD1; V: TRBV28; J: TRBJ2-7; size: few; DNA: TGTGCCAGCAGTCTGGGACAGGGGGCGCGGGAGCAGTACTTC; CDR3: CASSLGQGAREQYF
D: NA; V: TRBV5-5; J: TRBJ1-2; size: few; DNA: TGTGCCAGCAGCTTGGAGGTTGCGGGTATCTATGGCTACACCTTC; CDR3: CASSLEVAGIYGYTF
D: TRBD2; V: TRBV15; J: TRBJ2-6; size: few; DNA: TGTGCCACCAGCGGCGGGGGAGCTGGGGCCAACGTCCTGACTTTC; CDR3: CATSGGGAGANVLTF